The present TCR beta chain was sequenced within a study of blood T cell repertoires in COVID-19. The overall study: Acute and convalescent COVID-19 specimens originated in the United States, Italy and Spain.

The CDR3 consists of 15 residues. In germline, CDR1 is SGDLS, CDR2 YYNGEE. With 0 bases removed from V and 2 bases from J, the gap between germline ends came to 11 bases. Authors' processing steps: Nucleated cell number was recorded as an estimate derived from reference gene primer amplification. This table comes from immunoSEQ multiplex PCR, and its TCRdb copy is limited to in-frame clones, with some not included. The DNA was the basis for D and trimming; V, J and clone size are from that table. The sample lists about 170,000 clones; around four fifths were seen once. Before being deemed recovered, Cohort 3 donors had two negative PCRs, clearance, or symptom resolution.

This sequence was found in a woman in her forties or fifties who had recovered from COVID-19. The chain is built from TRBV9 and TRBJ1-2; D gene unclear. Material for sequencing was PBMCs or T cells enriched from blood (not recorded which). In nucleotides, the CDR3 is TGTGCCAGCAGCGTAGGGGAGGGCGCCAACTATGGCTACACCTTC. It encodes CASSVGEGANYGYTF.